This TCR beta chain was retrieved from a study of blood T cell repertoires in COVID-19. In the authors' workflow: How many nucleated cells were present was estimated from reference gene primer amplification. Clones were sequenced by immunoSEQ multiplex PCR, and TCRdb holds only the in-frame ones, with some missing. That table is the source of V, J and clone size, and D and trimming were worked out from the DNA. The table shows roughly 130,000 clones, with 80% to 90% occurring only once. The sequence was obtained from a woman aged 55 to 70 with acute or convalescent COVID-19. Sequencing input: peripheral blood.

CDR3 coding DNA: TGCAGCGTTGGGGAGGGTATGGACACTGAAGCTTTCTTT. It specifies CSVGEGMDTEAFF. V is TRBV29-1 and J is TRBJ1-1; D is undetermined. Trimming left V 4 bases short and J 3 bases short, with 12 bases between. The CDR3 loop spans 13 amino acids. The germline V gene has CDR1 SQVTM and CDR2 ANQGSEA.